The 11 T cell receptor beta chains below all came from one sample that was sequenced in a study of T cells and copy number aberrations in small-cell lung cancer. Here immunoSEQ multiplex PCR was the method, and the copy in TCRdb shows in-frame clones only, minus some. The sample holds 7,500 or so clones, around four fifths seen once. The source material was normal tissue next to the tumor. The receptors here all came from a woman aged 45-65 years with small cell lung cancer.

The V call is TRBV12-5, the J call TRBJ2-5, with 11 nucleotides matching TRBD2. The CDR3 sequence is 16 residues long. In germline, CDR1 is LGHNT, CDR2 FRNRAP. Unmatched junction bases numbered 9, after V lost 9 bases and J lost 0 bases. CDR3 in amino acids: CASENQGLADQETQYF. The CDR3 DNA reads as TGTGCTAGCGAAAACCAGGGACTAGCGGACCAAGAGACCCAGTACTTC.

The genes are TRBV29-1 and TRBJ1-4, with TRBD1 as a possible D gene (5 bases). This CDR3 is 13 amino acids long. The germline V and J ends were trimmed by 6 bases and 7 bases, with 15 bases remaining between them. Germline CDR1 reads SQVTM; CDR2 reads ANQGSEA. The CDR3 sequence is CSVAEGAGEKLFF. CDR3 DNA: TGCAGCGTCGCGGAAGGGGCAGGTGAAAAACTGTTTTTT. The full variable domain, with the rest looked up from reference TRBV29-1 and TRBJ1-4, is SAVISQKPSRDICQRGTSLTIQCQVDSQVTMMFWYRQQPGQSLTLIATANQGSEATYESGFVIDKFPISRPNLTFSTLTVSNMSPEDSSIYLCSVAEGAGEKLFFGSGTQLSVL.

On this clone itself: Germline is not matched at one junction end, which may reflect a read error. The rearrangement uses TRBV10-3 and TRBJ2-7; TRBD2 aligns across 10 bases. CDR3 length equals 13 residues. Germline CDR1 is ENHRY and CDR2 is SYGVKD. For the CDR3, the DNA is TGTGCCATCAGTGAAAGCGGGAGGGATCGGGAAAACTTC. Encoded protein: CAISESGRDRENF.

This chain uses TRBV9 with TRBJ1-2; D perhaps matches TRBD1 (6 bases). The CDR3 covers 14 residues. Germline loops: CDR1 SGDLS, CDR2 YYNGEE. Trimming removed 4 bases at V and 4 bases at J, with 14 bases between. The CDR3 nucleotides read TGTGCCAGCAGCATTGGGGGGGCGTTCTATGGCTACACCTTC. Protein product: CASSIGGAFYGYTF. The complete variable domain, with remaining parts taken from reference TRBV9 and TRBJ1-2, reads DSGVTQTPKHLITATGQRVTLRCSPRSGDLSVYWYQQSLDQGLQFLIQYYNGEERAKGNILERFSAQQFPDLHSELNLSSLELGDSALYFCASSIGGAFYGYTFGSGTRLTVV.

This chain uses TRBV7-9 with TRBJ1-1; D not certain. The CDR3 has 15 amino acids. CDR1 SEHNR and CDR2 FQNEAQ come from the germline V gene (reference sequence). Deletions cut 1 base from V and 1 base from J, with 10 bases between. The CDR3 is CASSLVLQTNTEAFF. The CDR3 DNA follows: TGTGCCAGCAGCTTAGTGTTGCAGACGAACACTGAAGCTTTCTTT.

The V call is TRBV28, the J call TRBJ2-2; 9 nucleotides agree with TRBD1. CDR1 is MDHEN, CDR2 SYDVKM, per germline. With V trimmed by 10 bases and J by 6 bases, 6 bases remained unmatched. CDR3 length: 13 residues. The CDR3 coding sequence is TGTGCCACAGGACAGGGGTATTCCGGGGAGCTGTTTTTT. It encodes CATGQGYSGELFF.

The rearrangement uses TRBV2 and TRBJ2-1; the D gene is possibly TRBD2 (5 bases). Germline CDR1 reads SNHLY; CDR2 reads FYNNEI. This CDR3 is 17 amino acids long. V lost 7 bases and J lost 13, with 32 bases in between. The CDR3 bases are TGTGCCAGCACCTCTCTGGCAGAACGGGGAGAGAAAGGATCACAGTTCTTC. Protein: CASTSLAERGEKGSQFF.

J is TRBJ2-7 and V is TRBV7-8; tentatively, D is TRBD2 (6 bases). In germline, CDR1 is SGHVS, CDR2 FQNEAQ. V lost 5 bases, J lost 0 bases, and 11 bases lay in between. The CDR3 sequence is 14 residues long. In DNA form, the CDR3 reads TGTGCCAGCAGCCGGCGGGACCCCTCCTACGAGCAGTACTTC. As protein: CASSRRDPSYEQYF.

The genes are TRBV4-1 and TRBJ2-1; D gene ambiguous. Germline assignment: CDR1 MGHRA and CDR2 YSYEKL. Between the trimmed V and J ends, which lost 4 bases and 2 bases, there was a span of 9 bases. CDR3 length: 14 amino acids. The CDR3 is CASSRLAAYNEQFF. In DNA, the CDR3 is TGCGCCAGCAGCCGGCTTGCCGCCTACAATGAGCAGTTCTTC.

This chain uses TRBV29-1 with TRBJ2-1, with 8 bases identical to TRBD2. CDR3 size: 14 residues. Germline V gene data show CDR1 as SQVTM and CDR2 as ANQGSEA. The J segment lost 5 bases and the V segment lost 0 bases, leaving 3 bases of the junction unmatched. The CDR3 spells CSVEESGRDNEQFF. As DNA, the CDR3 is TGCAGCGTTGAAGAGAGCGGGAGAGACAATGAGCAGTTCTTC.

This sequence joins TRBV10-3 and TRBJ1-2; a weak D match, TRBD1 (6 bases). There are 12 residues in the CDR3. Germline V gene lookup returns CDR1 ENHRY and CDR2 SYGVKD. Trimming pared 5 bases from V and 6 bases from J, leaving 10 bases between. The CDR3 protein is CAISQDSHGYTF. Written as DNA, the CDR3 is TGTGCCATCAGTCAGGACAGCCATGGCTACACCTTC.